This T cell receptor (beta chain) was captured in a study of post-analysis software for immune sequencing data. V dropped 5 bases and J dropped 5 bases, with 10 bases sitting between them. Germline assignment: CDR1 DFQATT and CDR2 SNEGSKA (reference sequence). CDR3 length: 12 residues. As for this clonotype: The antigen is not known.

Regarding the study as a whole: Roughly 5 TRBV segments occurring more often in patients than controls included TRBV5-6, TRBV5-1 and TRBV20-1.

Built from TCR beta cDNA, the libraries had unique molecular identifiers in them. TCRdb recomputed calls from the PCR reads with MiXCR, one row per CDR3 protein. The sample has some 700,000 distinct CDR3 sequences, 55% to 60% seen once. The specimen was blood. The chain employs TRBV20-1 and TRBJ2-1, with D perhaps matching TRBD1 or TRBD2 (5 bases each). The TCR originated in a girl under 10 years old with multiple sclerosis. CDR3 residues: CSAGHGDNEQFF. The CDR3 bases are TGCAGTGCTGGACACGGGGACAATGAGCAGTTCTTC.